This is a list of T cell receptor beta chains from one sample in a study of OX40 agonist ivuxolimab in advanced cancers. Data came from immunoSEQ multiplex PCR; TCRdb stores just in-frame clones and leaves some out. The sample lists roughly 70,000 clones, approximately 80% seen once, with 1.1% in the top ten. The sample was CD4+ or CD8+ T cells sorted from blood, taken in a trial of the OX40 agonist ivuxolimab. These receptor sequences come from an adult with an advanced solid tumor such as melanoma, head and neck, liver or kidney cancer. The CDR3 runs from the conserved cysteine through the conserved F or W. D genes are given only for firm matches. Only part of the rows carry a size: once, few, many, or a class if the clone is expanded.

size,D,length,J,V,DNA,CDR3
NA,NA,12,TRBJ1-5,TRBV2,TGTGCCAGCAAGTTCCCAGATCAGCCCCAGCATTTT,CASKFPDQPQHF
NA,TRBD1,14,TRBJ2-3,TRBV6-1,TGTGCCAGCAGGCCCACAGGGGGCTTCGATACGCAGTATTTT,CASRPTGGFDTQYF
NA,NA,17,TRBJ2-4,TRBV6-1,TGTGCCAGCAGTGAAGTGGGCGATAGACTAGCCAAAAACATTCAGTACTTC,CASSEVGDRLAKNIQYF
NA,NA,13,TRBJ1-1,TRBV5-1,TGCGCCAGCCGCCCAACTGTGAACACTGAAGCTTTCTTT,CASRPTVNTEAFF
NA,TRBD1,15,TRBJ2-7,TRBV4-1,TGCGCCAGCAGCCGCGGACAGGGGGCCCCCTACGAGCAGTACTTC,CASSRGQGAPYEQYF
NA,TRBD1,15,TRBJ2-1,TRBV19,TGTGCCAGCTGCCGGGCGGGACAGGGACACAATGAGCAGTTCTTC,CASCRAGQGHNEQFF
NA,NA,13,TRBJ1-5,TRBV6-5,TGTGCCAGCTCGGGGCAGGTGAATCAGCCCCAGCATTTT,CASSGQVNQPQHF
NA,TRBD1,20,TRBJ1-4,TRBV18,TGTGCCAGCTCACCACTCCCTGCGACAGGGGTATTGTCAGCTAATGAAAAACTGTTTTTT,CASSPLPATGVLSANEKLFF
few,NA,17,TRBJ1-1,TRBV19,TGTGCCAGTATGAGGAACAGGGAATTTATCGGGAACACTGAAGCTTTCTTT,CASMRNREFIGNTEAFF
NA,NA,13,TRBJ1-1,TRBV6-1,TGTGCCAGCAGTGAAGTCAGAAGCACTGAAGCTTTCTTT,CASSEVRSTEAFF
NA,TRBD1,14,TRBJ2-7,TRBV6-6,TGTGCCAGCAGTTACCTAACAGGGGACGACGAGCAGTACTTC,CASSYLTGDDEQYF
NA,NA,14,TRBJ1-5,TRBV6-1,TGTGCCAGCAAGGCCAGGGCCAGCAATCAGCCCCAGCATTTT,CASKARASNQPQHF
few,NA,12,TRBJ2-2,TRBV12-5,TGTGCTAGTGGTTTAGTAATCGGGGAGCTGTTTTTT,CASGLVIGELFF
NA,NA,13,TRBJ1-1,TRBV6-5,TGTGCCAGCATCAGGGATAAGAACACTGAAGCTTTCTTT,CASIRDKNTEAFF
NA,NA,15,TRBJ1-4,TRBV4-2,TGTGCCAGCAGCCAGGAGGGAGTAACTAATGAAAAACTGTTTTTT,CASSQEGVTNEKLFF
NA,NA,15,TRBJ2-3,TRBV19,TGTGCCAGTCAGGTCCCGTCTACTAGCACAGATACGCAGTATTTT,CASQVPSTSTDTQYF
once,NA,14,TRBJ2-5,TRBV7-2,TGTGCCAGCAGCTTAGCGGCTGAACAAGAGACCCAGTACTTC,CASSLAAEQETQYF
NA,NA,17,TRBJ1-5,TRBV15,TGTGCCACCAGCAGAGGCCCGGTTGACCTTAGCAATCAGCCCCAGCATTTT,CATSRGPVDLSNQPQHF
NA,TRBD1,14,TRBJ1-1,TRBV6-5,TGTGCCAGCAGTTTTAGGGACAGGGTGGCTGAAGCTTTCTTT,CASSFRDRVAEAFF
NA,NA,15,TRBJ1-6,TRBV6-1,TGTGCCAGCAGTTTTTTAGGGACTGCCTATTCACCCCTCCACTTT,CASSFLGTAYSPLHF
NA,NA,13,TRBJ2-5,TRBV5-1,TGCGCCAGCAGCTTAGGGGGAGGGGAGACCCAGTACTTC,CASSLGGGETQYF
few,NA,16,TRBJ2-1,TRBV2,TGTGCCAGCAGTGAAGCGCGGGCTAGCGACGGAAAGGAGCAGTTCTTC,CASSEARASDGKEQFF
NA,TRBD1,14,TRBJ1-2,TRBV6-5,TGTGCCAGCAGCCGGACAGGGAATAACTATGGCTACACCTTC,CASSRTGNNYGYTF
NA,NA,15,TRBJ1-4,TRBV7-9,TGTGCCAGCAGTCCCAGGGGATCAACTAATGAAAAACTGTTTTTT,CASSPRGSTNEKLFF
few,TRBD1,13,TRBJ1-5,TRBV29-1,TGCAGCGTCCAGGGGGTCGGGAATCAGCCCCAGCATTTT,CSVQGVGNQPQHF
NA,NA,14,TRBJ1-3,TRBV7-8,TGTGCCAGCAGCTTCGCTGGGGAGGGAAACACCATATATTTT,CASSFAGEGNTIYF
NA,NA,15,TRBJ1-5,TRBV27,TGTGCCAGCAGTCCGCGCCCTACGGGGGATCAGCCCCAGCATTTT,CASSPRPTGDQPQHF
NA,NA,11,TRBJ2-3,TRBV7-2,TGTGCCAGCACTAGTCTAGATACGCAGTATTTT,CASTSLDTQYF
NA,NA,12,TRBJ2-3,TRBV4-1,TGCGCCAGCAGCCCCCCCACAGATACGCAGTATTTT,CASSPPTDTQYF
once,TRBD1,16,TRBJ1-3,TRBV9,TGTGCCAGCAGCGTAGTGTCAGGGGGCCGGGGAAACACCATATATTTT,CASSVVSGGRGNTIYF
many,TRBD1,14,TRBJ1-1,TRBV2,TGTGCCAGCAGCGCCGGAGGGGGCTACACTGAAGCTTTCTTT,CASSAGGGYTEAFF
NA,NA,14,TRBJ2-5,TRBV19,TGTGCCAGTGTCGGCCCTCTCTCTGGAGAGACCCAGTACTTC,CASVGPLSGETQYF
NA,NA,14,TRBJ2-7,TRBV2,TGTGCCAGCAGCCGCTGGGGTAGGGCGGGGGAGCAGTACTTC,CASSRWGRAGEQYF
NA,NA,15,TRBJ1-5,TRBV19,TGTGCCAGTAGTCAGACGGGAATTGGTAATCAGCCCCAGCATTTT,CASSQTGIGNQPQHF
NA,NA,12,TRBJ1-3,TRBV14,TGTGCCAGCAGCCAGTTTGGAAACACCATATATTTT,CASSQFGNTIYF
NA,TRBD1,14,TRBJ2-7,TRBV10-2,TGCGCCAGCAGCGCCGGGACAGGGGCCTACGAGCAGTACTTC,CASSAGTGAYEQYF
NA,NA,18,TRBJ1-6,TRBV18,TGTGCCAGCTCACCACTCGGAGGGGCGGACGTAGTTTATTCACCCCTCCACTTT,CASSPLGGADVVYSPLHF
NA,TRBD1,14,TRBJ2-1,TRBV5-4,TGTGCCAGCAGCAAAAGACAGGGGGCGGATGAGCAGTTCTTC,CASSKRQGADEQFF
NA,NA,15,TRBJ1-1,TRBV27,TGTGCCAGCAGCCACGGCCAGGGACTGGGCACTGAAGCTTTCTTT,CASSHGQGLGTEAFF
NA,NA,18,TRBJ2-6,TRBV11-1,TGTGCCAGCAGCACCACCCGAGGGTGGGGGTCTGGGGCCAACGTCCTGACTTTC,CASSTTRGWGSGANVLTF
NA,NA,13,TRBJ2-5,TRBV29-1,TGCAGCGTTGCCTTTCTCAGGGGAGAGACCCAGTACTTC,CSVAFLRGETQYF
NA,NA,13,TRBJ2-7,TRBV15,TGTGCCACCAGCAGATCCAGGGACTACGAGCAGTACTTC,CATSRSRDYEQYF
once,NA,18,TRBJ2-1,TRBV6-1,TGTGCCAGCAGTGAATCGACTGAGTTTTGGGGGCGGTCAAATGAGCAGTTCTTC,CASSESTEFWGRSNEQFF
NA,TRBD2,15,TRBJ2-1,TRBV5-1,TGCGCCAGCAGCTTAAGCGGGGGGGCAGCTGATGAGCAGTTCTTC,CASSLSGGAADEQFF
NA,NA,18,TRBJ2-3,TRBV5-4,TGTGCCAGCAGCTTGGCTCGTGGACTTGGAGGGCCCACAGATACGCAGTATTTT,CASSLARGLGGPTDTQYF
NA,NA,14,TRBJ1-6,TRBV19,TGTGCCAGTAGTATAGAACCTTCGAGGTCACCCCTCCACTTT,CASSIEPSRSPLHF
NA,TRBD2,16,TRBJ2-1,TRBV9,TGTGCCAGCAGCCCTCAAGGTAGCGGGGCTTTCAATGAGCAGTTCTTC,CASSPQGSGAFNEQFF
NA,TRBD1,17,TRBJ2-6,TRBV5-5,TGTGCCAGCAGCTTGGGAACAGGGGGCGGTGGGGCCAACGTCCTGACTTTC,CASSLGTGGGGANVLTF